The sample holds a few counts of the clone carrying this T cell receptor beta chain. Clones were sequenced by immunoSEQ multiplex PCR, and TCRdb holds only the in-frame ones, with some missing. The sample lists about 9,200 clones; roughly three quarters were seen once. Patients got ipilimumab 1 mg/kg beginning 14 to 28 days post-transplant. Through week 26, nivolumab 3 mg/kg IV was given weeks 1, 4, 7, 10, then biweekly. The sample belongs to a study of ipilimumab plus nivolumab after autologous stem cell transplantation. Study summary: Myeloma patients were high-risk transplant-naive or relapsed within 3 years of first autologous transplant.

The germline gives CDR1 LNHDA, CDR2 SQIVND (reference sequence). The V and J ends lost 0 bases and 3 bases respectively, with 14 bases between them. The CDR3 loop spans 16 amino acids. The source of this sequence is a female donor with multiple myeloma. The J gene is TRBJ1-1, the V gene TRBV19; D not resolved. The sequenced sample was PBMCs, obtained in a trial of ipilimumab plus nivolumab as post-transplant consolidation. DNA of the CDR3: TGTGCCAGTAGTATAGATAGGCGCACTGCGGACACTGAAGCTTTCTTT. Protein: CASSIDRRTADTEAFF.